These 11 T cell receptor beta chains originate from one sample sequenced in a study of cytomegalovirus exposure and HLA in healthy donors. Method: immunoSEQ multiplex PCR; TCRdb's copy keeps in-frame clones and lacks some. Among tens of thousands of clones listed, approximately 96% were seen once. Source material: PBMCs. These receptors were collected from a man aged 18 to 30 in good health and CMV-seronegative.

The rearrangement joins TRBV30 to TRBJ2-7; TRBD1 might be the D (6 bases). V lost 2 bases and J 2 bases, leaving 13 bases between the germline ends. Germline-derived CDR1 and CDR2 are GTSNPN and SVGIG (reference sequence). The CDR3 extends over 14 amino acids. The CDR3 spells CAWSSAGVTYEQYF. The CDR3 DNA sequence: TGTGCCTGGAGTTCGGCAGGGGTGACCTACGAGCAGTACTTC. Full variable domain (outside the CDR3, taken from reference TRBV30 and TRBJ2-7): SQTIHQWPATLVQPVGSPLSLECTVEGTSNPNLYWYRQAAGRGLQLLFYSVGIGQISSEVPQNLSASRPQDRQFILSSKKLLLSDSGFYLCAWSSAGVTYEQYFGPGTRLTVT.

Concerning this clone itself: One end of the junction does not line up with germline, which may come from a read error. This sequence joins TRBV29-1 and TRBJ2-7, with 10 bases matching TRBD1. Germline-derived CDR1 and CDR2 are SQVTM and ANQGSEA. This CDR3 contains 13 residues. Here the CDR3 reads CSVEDDRGREQYF. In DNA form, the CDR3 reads TGCAGCGTCGAAGATGACAGGGGGCGAGAGCAGTACTTC.

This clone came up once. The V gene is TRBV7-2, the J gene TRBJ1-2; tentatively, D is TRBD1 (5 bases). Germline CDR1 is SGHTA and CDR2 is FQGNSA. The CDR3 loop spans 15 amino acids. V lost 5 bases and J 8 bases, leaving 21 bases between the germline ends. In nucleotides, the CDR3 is TGTGCCAGCAGCCAACCCGCGCTCAGGGCCGAGGGCTACACCTTC. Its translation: CASSQPALRAEGYTF.

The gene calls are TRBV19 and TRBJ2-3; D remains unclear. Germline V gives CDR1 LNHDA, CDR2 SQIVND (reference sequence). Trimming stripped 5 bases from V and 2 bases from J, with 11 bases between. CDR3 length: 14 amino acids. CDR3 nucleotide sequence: TGTGCCAGTAGTGGTTTTCCCTACACAGATACGCAGTATTTT. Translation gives CASSGFPYTDTQYF.

The CDR3 DNA reads as TGTGCCAGCAGCCCGGGAGGCCAAGAGACCCAGTACTTC. Its translation is CASSPGGQETQYF. The chain carries TRBV28 and TRBJ2-5, with 7 bases identical to TRBD2. Germline assignment: CDR1 MDHEN and CDR2 SYDVKM. CDR3 length equals 13 residues. J gave up 1 base and V 6 bases, and 2 bases lay outside the gene matches.

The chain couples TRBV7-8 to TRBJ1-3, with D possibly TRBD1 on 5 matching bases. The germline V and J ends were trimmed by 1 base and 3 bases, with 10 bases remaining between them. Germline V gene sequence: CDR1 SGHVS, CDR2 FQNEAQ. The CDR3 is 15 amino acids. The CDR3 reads CASSLVGRGGNTIYF. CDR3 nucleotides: TGTGCCAGCAGCTTAGTGGGAAGGGGTGGAAACACCATATATTTT.

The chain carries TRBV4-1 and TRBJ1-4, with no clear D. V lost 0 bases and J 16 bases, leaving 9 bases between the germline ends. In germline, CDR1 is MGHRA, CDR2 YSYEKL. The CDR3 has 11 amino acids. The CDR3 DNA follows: TGCGCCAGCAGCCAAGACGATAGTAGGTTTTTT. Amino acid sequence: CASSQDDSRFF.

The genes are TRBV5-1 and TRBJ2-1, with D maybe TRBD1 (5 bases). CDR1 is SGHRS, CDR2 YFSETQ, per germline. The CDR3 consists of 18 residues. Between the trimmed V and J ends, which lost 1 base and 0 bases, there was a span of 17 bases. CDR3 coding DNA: TGCGCCAGCAGCTTGAGGGGAAGGCAGGAGAGCTCCTACAATGAGCAGTTCTTC. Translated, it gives CASSLRGRQESSYNEQFF. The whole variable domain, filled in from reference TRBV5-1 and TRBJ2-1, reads KAGVTQTPRYLIKTRGQQVTLSCSPISGHRSVSWYQQTPGQGLQFLFEYFSETQRNKGNFPGRFSGRQFSNSRSEMNVSTLELGDSALYLCASSLRGRQESSYNEQFFGPGTRLTVL.

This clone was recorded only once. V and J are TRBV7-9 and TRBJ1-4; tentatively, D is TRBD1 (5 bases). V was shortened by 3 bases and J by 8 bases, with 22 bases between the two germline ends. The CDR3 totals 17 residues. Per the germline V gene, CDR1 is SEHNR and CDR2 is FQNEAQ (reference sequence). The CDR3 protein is CASSFMVSQGWKEKLFF. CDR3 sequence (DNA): TGTGCCAGCAGCTTTATGGTGTCCCAGGGATGGAAAGAAAAACTGTTTTTT.

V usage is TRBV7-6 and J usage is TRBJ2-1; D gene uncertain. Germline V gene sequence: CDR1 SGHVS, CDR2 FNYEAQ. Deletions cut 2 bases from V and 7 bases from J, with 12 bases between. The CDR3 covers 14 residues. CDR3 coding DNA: TGTGCCAGCAGCTTAAGCAGGTCTGAAAATGAGCAGTTCTTC. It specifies CASSLSRSENEQFF.

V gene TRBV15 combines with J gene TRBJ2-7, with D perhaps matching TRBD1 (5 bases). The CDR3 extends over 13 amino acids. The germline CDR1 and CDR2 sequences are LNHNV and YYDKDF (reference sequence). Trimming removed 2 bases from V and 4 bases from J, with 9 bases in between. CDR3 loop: CATSRSQGYEQYF. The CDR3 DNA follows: TGTGCCACCAGCAGATCCCAGGGTTACGAGCAGTACTTC.